This T cell receptor (beta chain) comes out of a study of T-cell memory formation after mild COVID-19. Using its own MiXCR run on the 5' RACE reads, TCRdb lists one record per CDR3 protein. This sample has a few hundred thousand distinct CDR3 sequences; approximately 24% occur once, and the top ten carry 7.5% to 10%. This clonotype was counted only a few times. The TCR sequence derives from an adult woman who had mild COVID-19 (a few samples of this study predate the infection). Cell type and time point are not known. Sequences were obtained from PBMCs or a T cell subset sorted from them (not recorded which).

CDR3: CSARGYMGPSNQPQHF. In DNA form, the CDR3 reads TGCAGTGCTAGAGGCTATATGGGGCCTAGCAATCAGCCCCAGCATTTT. V and J are TRBV20-1 and TRBJ1-5; TRBD1 might be the D (5 bases). The CDR3 spans 16 residues. Trimming removed 1 base at V and 0 bases at J, with 13 bases between. Germline-derived CDR1 and CDR2 are DFQATT and SNEGSKA (reference sequence).